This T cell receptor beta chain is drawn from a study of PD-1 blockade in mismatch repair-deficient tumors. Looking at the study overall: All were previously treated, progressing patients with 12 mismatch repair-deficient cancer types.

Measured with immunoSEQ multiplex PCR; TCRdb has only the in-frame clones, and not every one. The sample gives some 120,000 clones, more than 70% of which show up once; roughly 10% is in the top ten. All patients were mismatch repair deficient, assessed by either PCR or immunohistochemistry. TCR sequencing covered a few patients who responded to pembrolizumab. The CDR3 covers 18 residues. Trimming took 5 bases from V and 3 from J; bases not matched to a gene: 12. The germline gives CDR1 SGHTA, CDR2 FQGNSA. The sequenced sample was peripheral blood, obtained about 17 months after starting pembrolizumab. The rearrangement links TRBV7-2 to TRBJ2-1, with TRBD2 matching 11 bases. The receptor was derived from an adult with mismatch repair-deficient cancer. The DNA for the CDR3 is TGTGCCAGCAGCCCAAGCTTTGGGACTAGCGGATTCTACAATGAGCAGTTCTTC. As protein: CASSPSFGTSGFYNEQFF.